The entry below describes one T cell receptor beta chain. Original processing notes: Nucleated cell counts were estimated from reference gene primer amplification. Data came from immunoSEQ multiplex PCR; TCRdb stores just in-frame clones and leaves some out. V and J calls and clone size are as listed in that table; D and trimming were resolved from the DNA. The data hold tens of thousands of clones, with roughly 87% observed a single time. The sample originates from a study of blood T cell repertoires in COVID-19. Germline V gene data show CDR1 as SGHTS and CDR2 as YDEGEE. V was pared by 2 bases and J by 3 bases, with 14 bases between. There are 15 residues in the CDR3.

Material for sequencing was peripheral blood. This chain connects TRBV5-8 to TRBJ1-1; no clear D gene. The TCR comes from a woman aged 45-65 years with active or convalescent COVID-19. CDR3 sequence: CASSFREAWDTEAFF. CDR3 bases: TGTGCCAGCAGCTTCCGGGAGGCATGGGACACTGAAGCTTTCTTT. Supplemented by reference TRBV5-8 and TRBJ1-1, the full variable domain reads EAGVTQSPTHLIKTRGQQATLRCSPISGHTSVYWYQQALGLGLQFLLWYDEGEERNRGNFPPRFSGRQFPNYSSELNVNALELEDSALYLCASSFREAWDTEAFFGQGTRLTVV.